Shown below are 15 T cell receptor beta chains from a single sample sequenced in a study of cytotoxic CD8 clonotypes in ibrutinib-treated CLL (dated by TCRdb to about 2021). The time point label on this specimen signifies: approximately 25 months on ibrutinib. The library relied on the immunoSEQ multiplex PCR assay. This immuneACCESS table, as held by TCRdb, lists in-frame sequences with V and J called but not all clones. Of the missing ones, under half trace to an unresolved V gene in checked studies; the others have no known cause. Counted in this sample were roughly 110,000 clones; more than 55% of them appeared once. Under 45% of the sample is taken by the ten largest. Sequencing was performed on PBMCs, taken after 24 months of ibrutinib treatment. The receptors were sampled from a human donor with chronic lymphocytic leukemia.

V is TRBV15 and J is TRBJ1-5, with 8 bases lining up with TRBD1. CDR3 length: 17 residues. Per the germline V gene, CDR1 is LNHNV and CDR2 is YYDKDF (reference sequence). After removal of 4 bases from V and 4 bases from J, the junction contained 12 bases not matched to a gene. CDR3 region: CATSKRSQDRENQPQHF. The CDR3 DNA is TGTGCCACCAGCAAGAGAAGCCAGGACAGGGAGAATCAGCCCCAGCATTTT.

The chain recombines TRBV6-4 with TRBJ2-2; 12 nucleotides line up with TRBD1. The CDR3 spans 14 residues. Trimming at V came to 7 bases and at J to 9 bases, leaving 6 bases not matched to a gene. Germline lookup yields CDR1 MRHNA and CDR2 SNTAGT. The CDR3 nucleotides are TGTGCCAGCATGGGACAGGGGGCGAAGAGGGAGCTGTTTTTT. Protein product: CASMGQGAKRELFF.

This clone was detected only a few times. The chain couples TRBV6-1 to TRBJ1-6, with D hard to call. The CDR3 runs 14 residues. Between the trimmed V and J ends, which lost 8 bases and 8 bases, there was a span of 16 bases. Germline CDR1 is MNHNS and CDR2 is SASEGT. CDR3 in DNA: TGTGCCAGCTCAAGAGAAATAGGGTATTCACCCCTCCACTTT. Translation gives CASSREIGYSPLHF.

This chain links TRBV5-4 with TRBJ1-1; TRBD1 matches at 7 bases. The CDR3 consists of 14 residues. The germline CDR1 and CDR2 sequences are SGHNT and YYREEE (reference sequence). V lost 0 bases to trimming and J lost 3 bases; unmatched junction nucleotides: 2. CDR3 protein: CASSLDRGDTEAFF. For the CDR3, the DNA is TGTGCCAGCAGCTTGGACAGGGGCGACACTGAAGCTTTCTTT.

This rearrangement joins TRBV10-3 to TRBJ2-7; D not resolved. CDR1 and CDR2 from the germline V gene are ENHRY and SYGVKD. With 2 bases removed from V and 0 bases from J, the gap between germline ends came to 8 bases. The CDR3 is made up of 14 amino acids. CDR3: CAISEVAVSYEQYF. The CDR3, as DNA: TGTGCCATCAGTGAGGTTGCAGTCTCCTACGAGCAGTACTTC.

This clone showed up just a few times. The rearrangement uses TRBV29-1 and TRBJ2-3; D is possibly TRBD2 (6 bases). The CDR3 spans 15 residues. Trimming removed 3 bases from V and 7 bases from J, with 20 bases in between. The germline V gene encodes CDR1 SQVTM and CDR2 ANQGSEA. The CDR3 region is CSVDNIAEIRNTQYF. The CDR3 region has the DNA TGCAGCGTTGACAACATAGCGGAGATCCGGAATACGCAGTATTTT.

A word on this clone: Other DNA sequences of this sample code for an identical CDR3. The chain is built from TRBV28 and TRBJ1-2; 8 positions match TRBD1. Losses at the gene ends were 4 bases for V and 2 bases for J; bases not matched to a gene: 3. Germline V lookup: CDR1 MDHEN, CDR2 SYDVKM. The CDR3 consists of 14 residues. This CDR3 is CASSSGQGNYGYTF. CDR3 DNA sequence: TGTGCCAGCAGTTCCGGACAGGGCAACTATGGCTACACCTTC.

This clone has just a few counts. The chain carries TRBV9 and TRBJ1-3; no firm D call. The CDR3 spans 14 residues. The V gene's germline CDR1 is SGDLS and CDR2 YYNGEE. Trimming took 3 bases from V and 2 from J, leaving 9 bases between them. Here the CDR3 DNA reads TGTGCCAGCAGCGATTTTCGGACTGGAAACACCATATATTTT. Translation: CASSDFRTGNTIYF.

V gene TRBV5-1 combines with J gene TRBJ2-2; 14 nucleotides match TRBD2. With V trimmed by 3 bases and J by 7 bases, 11 bases remained unmatched. The CDR3 covers 18 residues. CDR1 SGHRS and CDR2 YFSETQ come from the germline V gene. CDR3 sequence (DNA): TGCGCCAGCAGCTACGCCCGACTAGCGGGGGGGCAGGACGGGGAGCTGTTTTTT. It translates to CASSYARLAGGQDGELFF.

V usage is TRBV6-5 and J usage is TRBJ1-3; D unresolved. The germline V gene encodes CDR1 MNHEY and CDR2 SVGAGI. The ends were cut back, 4 bases at V and 2 bases at J, with 12 bases in the middle. There are 15 residues in the CDR3. CDR3 sequence reads: CASSSSSDPGNTIYF. The CDR3 nucleotides read TGTGCCAGCAGTTCAAGTTCAGATCCTGGAAACACCATATATTTT.

This clone showed up just once. This chain joins TRBV7-9 and TRBJ1-1; 8 nucleotides line up with TRBD1. Germline CDR1 is SEHNR and CDR2 is FQNEAQ (reference sequence). The CDR3 extends over 15 amino acids. Trimming cost V 5 bases and J 4 bases; bases outside gene matches: 9. CDR3 DNA sequence: TGTGCCAGCAGCCAGAGGCAGGGGGCTACCACTGAAGCTTTCTTT. It translates to CASSQRQGATTEAFF.

V gene TRBV30 combines with J gene TRBJ2-5; D not certain. V was pared by 0 bases and J by 6 bases, with 8 bases between. The CDR3 is 12 residues long. Germline V gives CDR1 GTSNPN, CDR2 SVGIG (reference sequence). CDR3 nucleotides: TGTGCCTGGAGTGTCCTCCGCCAGACCCAGTACTTC. Translated, it gives CAWSVLRQTQYF. Together with reference TRBV30 and TRBJ2-5, the CDR3 gives the full variable domain: SQTIHQWPATLVQPVGSPLSLECTVEGTSNPNLYWYRQAAGRGLQLLFYSVGIGQISSEVPQNLSASRPQDRQFILSSKKLLLSDSGFYLCAWSVLRQTQYFGPGTRLLVL.

The rearrangement joins TRBV27 to TRBJ2-2, with 8 bases matching TRBD2. This CDR3 region has 14 residues. Trimming at V came to 8 bases and at J to 2 bases, leaving 4 bases not matched to a gene. Germline loops: CDR1 MNHEY, CDR2 SMNVEV (reference sequence). The CDR3 DNA is TGTGCCAGCGCCCGGGGGGGCAACACCGGGGAGCTGTTTTTT. Encoded protein: CASARGGNTGELFF.

The rearrangement joins TRBV20-1 to TRBJ1-2, with TRBD1 as a possible D gene (5 bases). This CDR3 has 11 residues. V lost 7 bases to trimming and J lost 3 bases, with 9 bases between them. The germline gives CDR1 DFQATT, CDR2 SNEGSKA (reference sequence). In nucleotides, the CDR3 is TGCAGTGTGGCGGGGGACTATGGCTACACCTTC. Amino acid sequence: CSVAGDYGYTF.

The J gene is TRBJ2-3, the V gene TRBV4-3, with 12 bases that match TRBD2. Germline assignment: CDR1 LGHNA and CDR2 YSLEER. The CDR3 covers 15 residues. J was trimmed by 6 bases and V by 4 bases; bases with no gene match: 5. In DNA, the CDR3 is TGCGCCAGCAGCCCAGCTAGCGGGGGGGCGGATACGCAGTATTTT. Amino acids: CASSPASGGADTQYF.